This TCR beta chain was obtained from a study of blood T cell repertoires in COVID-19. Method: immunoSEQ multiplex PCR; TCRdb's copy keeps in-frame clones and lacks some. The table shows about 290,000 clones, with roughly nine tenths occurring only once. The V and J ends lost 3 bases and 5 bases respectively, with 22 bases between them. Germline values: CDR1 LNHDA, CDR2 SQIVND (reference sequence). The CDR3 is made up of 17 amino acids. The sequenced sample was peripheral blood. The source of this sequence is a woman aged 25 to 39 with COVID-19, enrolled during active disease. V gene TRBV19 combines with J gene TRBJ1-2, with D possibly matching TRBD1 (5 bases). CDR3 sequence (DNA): TGTGCCAGTAGTATGTGGCATTCTGGGGCGGGGGATTATGGCTACACCTTC. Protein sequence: CASSMWHSGAGDYGYTF. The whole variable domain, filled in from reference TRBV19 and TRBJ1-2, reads DGGITQSPKYLFRKEGQNVTLSCEQNLNHDAMYWYRQDPGQGLRLIYYSQIVNDFQKGDIAEGYSVSREKKESFPLTVTSAQKNPTAFYLCASSMWHSGAGDYGYTFGSGTRLTVV.